This T cell receptor (beta chain) was sequenced during a study of T cell responses to AZD1222 COVID-19 vaccine. Notes on the study in general: Among the donors, most were white British and more were female, and clonal diversity was possibly underestimated.

Libraries were prepared by immunoSEQ multiplex PCR; TCRdb keeps only in-frame clonotypes and omits some of them. This listing includes around 140,000 clones. V was cut by 10 bases and J by 4 bases, with 5 bases left in between. This CDR3 spans 10 amino acids. In regard to this clone: Its antigen is not known.

J is TRBJ1-3 and V is TRBV12-3 or TRBV12-4; no clear D gene. The sequenced sample was peripheral blood. This receptor was taken from an adult in good health. The CDR3 is CATSGNTIYF. The CDR3 nucleotides are TGTGCCACCTCAGGAAACACCATATATTTT.